The text below deals with one T cell receptor beta chain. No antigen is known for it. A read error may produce the germline difference seen at one junction end. Counted from cysteine to phenylalanine, this CDR3 has 13 amino acids. Only the CDR3 part of the read is kept: 39 bases, read in frame from the first base. The germline V gene (reference sequence) provides CDR1 SSHAT and CDR2 FNYEAQ. All of the isolated RNA was reverse transcribed with the High Capacity cDNA Reverse Transcription Kit, so expressed TCRB transcripts were sequenced. Deep immunoSEQ sequencing was performed on naive, central memory and regulatory T cell samples, with an average of roughly 3.6 million total reads per sample. After sorted cells were lysed in RLT buffer, RNA was extracted with DNase-treated RNeasy Micro or Mini kits, with the choice depending on cell number. To prevent cross-contamination, each cell subset was processed individually, whereas patient and healthy donor samples were processed jointly. Using the immunoSEQ multiplex PCR, TCRB sequences were amplified from cDNA into 87-bp fragments spanning the CDR3 region. Amplicons were sequenced on the Illumina HiSeq platform. The authors processed their data as follows. Synthetic template baselines were used to correct PCR bias computationally, reads within Hamming distance 2 were collapsed together, and singletons that could not be merged were discarded. Reads were aligned to IMGT to assign V, D and J genes, CDR3 length, and insertions or deletions at six rearrangement sites. Within each subset, clonotype counts were normalized to sorted cell number, after which true diversity and Gini coefficients were computed with the tcR R package. The overlap coefficient, calculated on TCRB nucleotide sequences, was used to quantify repertoire sharing. As a proxy for the pre-selection repertoire, out-of-frame TCRB sequences from naive cells were analyzed. The table was pulled from immuneACCESS by TCRdb, which kept in-frame rearrangements only. Such tables lose some clones; where checked, under half of the loss comes from unresolved V genes, and the rest has no known cause. V and J calls and clone size come straight from that table; D and trimming were deduced from the DNA. This sample is represented by 150,000 to 200,000 clones; approximately 62% of them were singletons. About 0.091% of the sample is in the top ten clones.

This sample is drawn from a study of beta chain features in type 1 diabetes (dated by TCRdb to the late 2010s). Concerning the study at large: Mean age, gender distribution, total cell number and subset yield did not differ between patients and healthy donors. Whereas all 30 or so donors provided naive and central memory subsets, regulatory and stem cell-like memory subsets were isolated from just 8 patients and roughly eight healthy donors. A total of 85 million to 140 million sorted cells were examined across all samples, and a strong correlation was observed between cell number per subset and RNA yield. In the study, recently diagnosed type 1 diabetes patients and matched healthy donors were compared on the TCRB repertoires of their sorted circulating CD4+ T cell subsets. General conclusions and limits of the study: Because small numbers of individuals were included in the HLA sub-analyses, any influence of HLA type on TCRB rearrangement was left unresolved. At VDJ recombination sites, type 1 diabetes patients had fewer insertions and more deleted nucleotides, which implies abnormalities in thymic rearrangement. PCR may preferentially amplify shorter templates, but because patient and control samples were amplified and corrected together, any resulting skew would affect both groups equally. Sequencing cDNA rather than genomic DNA could over-represent highly expressing activated cells, although activation and CD3 levels did not differ between groups. Type 1 diabetes patients showed a moderate but significant shortening of TCRB CDR3 length in all four CD4+ subsets. Naive, central memory and regulatory TCRB repertoires appeared to be more similar among patients than among healthy donors.

From each donor, a single peripheral blood sample of about 116 mL on average was drawn into heparinised tubes. Using a panel that included CD45RO, CCR7, CD25, CD127, CD95 and CD27, naive, central memory, regulatory and stem cell-like memory CD4+ T cells were sorted on a BD FACSAria II. A purity above 98% was achieved for all sorted populations. Right away, PBMCs were isolated by Lymphoprep density gradient centrifugation and were stained directly, with no culture step. So that batch effects would be minimized, each experiment stained and sorted samples in pairs, pairing one healthy donor with one patient.

The receptor's source is a man younger than 40 with type 1 diabetes. The chain was built from TRBV7-7 and TRBJ2-5; the D gene is perhaps TRBD1, on 6 matching bases. The sequenced material came from naive CD4+ T cells from blood. The sample's cell subset or site label, in plain terms: true naive CD4+ T cells. The CDR3 is CASSTDREETQYF. The bases read TGTGCTAGCAGCACGGACAGAGAAGAGACCCAGTACTTC.